The sequence of this T cell receptor beta chain was determined in a study of shared clonotypes between healthy human individuals (dated by TCRdb to the early 2020s). For context, the study as a whole: Three men and two women, aged 18 to 49 years, made up the cohort. To estimate repertoire size and how much clonotypes are shared between individuals, the study performed deep sequencing of blood TCR repertoires from 4 to 6 healthy adults. To increase sequencing depth and limit assay-specific biases, different laboratories used diverse techniques to prepare libraries and sequence TCR repertoires. For each donor, CD4 naive and CD4 memory were each given three plates, CD8 naive was given two plates, and CD8 memory was given one plate. Per donor, leukapheresis produced somewhere between about 0.94 and 10 billion PBMCs. The research as a whole found: Rarefaction of sorted-subset datasets indicated incomplete sequencing despite the large sequencing depth. Sampling was restricted to blood, and TCR repertoires in tissue are likely to differ from TCR repertoires in blood. Approximately 5% of naive CD4, roughly 3.5% of naive CD8, about 2.4% of memory CD4, and around 0.4% of memory CD8 clonotypes were shared across several donors. Higher generation probabilities were observed for clonotypes shared by all four sorted-subset donors than for non-shared clonotypes. Naive subsets generally had larger estimated clonotype richness than memory subsets. Pairwise subsampling led to the expectation that sequencing depth would affect the degree of clonotype sharing among donors. The small number of donors limited the genetic and exposure-history diversity represented.

About this clone: No cognate antigen has been identified for it. One base away there is no much larger clone; base qualities are not given.

CD8 naive samples consisted of CD45RO-negative cells that were positively selected for CCR7, yielding a CD45RA+CCR7+ population without TemRA cells. Healthy HIV-negative adults with no recently reported acute infections or vaccinations were included as donors. Every donor was a Caucasian adult residing in Nashville, Tennessee, USA. After blood collection by leukapheresis, PBMCs were isolated using Ficoll-Histopaque density gradient centrifugation and then cryopreserved in the vapor phase of liquid nitrogen. Purity and quantity of every magnetically sorted T cell population were checked by analytical flow cytometry. Genomic DNA was isolated from every sorted fraction and measured by UV absorbance on a Nanodrop 2000c. According to the germline V gene (reference sequence), CDR1 reads MNHNY and CDR2 reads SVGAGI. Deletion took 4 bases off V and 5 bases off J, with a span of 14 bases between the germline ends. The CDR3 contains 14 residues, cysteine and phenylalanine counted. Only the CDR3 region is kept as DNA, spanning 42 bases read in frame from base 1.

Using the deep immunoSEQ assay, multiplex PCR amplified TCR CDR3 regions from genomic DNA. Genomic DNA extracted from each cell subset was distributed evenly over all wells of several immunoSEQ 96-well plates, and each plate served as one replicate. For sorted subsets, roughly 190 ng of genomic DNA, equivalent to 25,000 to 35,000 T cell genomes, went into each replicate PCR. Purified libraries were measured with a Qubit 3.0 fluorometer, size-checked on a Bioanalyzer 2100, and measured again with the KAPA Library Quantification kit. Each immunoSEQ 96-well plate was sequenced on its own single-read 150-cycle Illumina NextSeq 550 flow cell. The authors' pipeline ran thus. Because the immunoSEQ output included only junctional sequences and no quality scores, the filtering could not be the same as the filtering used for full-length reads. Sequences were annotated with PyIR, a Python wrapper for IgBLAST v1.9, using IMGT germline references to assign V/J genes and CDR3. Any read was removed if the V/J assignment was weak (E-value above 1e-6), the CDR3 was missing, or the read contained stop codons, out-of-frame junctions, or ambiguous translated residues. V3J clonotypes were defined as sequences sharing the same inferred V gene, J gene, and CDR3 amino acid sequence. The percentage overlap between two repertoires was calculated by dividing the number of shared unique clonotypes by the size of the smaller repertoire. RTK rarefaction, the Chao1 estimator, and Recon v2.1 estimates of unobserved clonotypes were used to assess repertoire richness. For all TCRbeta clonotypes obtained by the gDNA method from a handful of donors, generation probabilities were computed with OLGA. The table was pulled from immuneACCESS by TCRdb, which kept in-frame rearrangements only. Such tables lose some clones; where checked, under half of the loss comes from unresolved V genes, and the rest has no known cause. The DNA was the basis for D and trimming; V, J and clone size are from that table. This sample comprises a few million clones, around 93% of them detected only once. The ten largest clones add up to around 1.7% of the sample.

The rearranged segments are TRBV6-6 and TRBJ1-1; D gene: possibly TRBD1, on 6 matching bases. Sequenced material: naive CD8+ T cells from PBMCs. The sample's cell subset or site label, decoded: CD45RA+CCR7+. The TCR was taken from a man aged 18 to 29 in good health. Some clones in this sample may be carry-over from other donors' samples. At the DNA level, the sequence is TGTGCCAGCAGTTTCAGGGAAGGGGGTACTGAAGCTTTCTTT. It is translated as CASSFREGGTEAFF.